These 14 T cell receptor beta chains originate from one sample sequenced in a study of CD8 T cells in Susac syndrome. When the RNA was reverse transcribed, random hexamers were used with an input of roughly 0.45 to 1 ug. Each CDR3 protein gets one entry after TCRdb re-called the immunoSEQ multiplex PCR reads with MiXCR. The data contain 130,000 or so distinct CDR3 sequences, 94% of them singletons. The material sequenced was CD4+ T cells from PBMCs. The source of these receptors is a human donor in good health.

The rearrangement joins TRBV2 to TRBJ2-1, with 10 bases lining up with TRBD2. The V gene's germline CDR1 is SNHLY and CDR2 FYNNEI. The V gene end was trimmed by 4 bases and the J gene end by 6 bases; junction bases not matched to a gene: 9. The CDR3 length is 16 residues. The CDR3 here is CASSVLAGEVRNEQFF. DNA of the CDR3: TGTGCCAGCAGTGTCCTAGCGGGAGAGGTTCGCAATGAGCAGTTCTTC. Complete variable domain (other parts from reference TRBV2 and TRBJ2-1): EPEVTQTPSHQVTQMGQEVILRCVPISNHLYFYWYRQILGQKVEFLVSFYNNEISEKSEIFDDQFSVERPDGSNFTLKIRSTKLEDSAMYFCASSVLAGEVRNEQFFGPGTRLTVL.

The J gene is TRBJ2-5, the V gene TRBV7-9; 8 nucleotides line up with TRBD2. CDR1 SEHNR and CDR2 FQNEAQ come from the germline V gene (reference sequence). The CDR3 has 15 residues. J gave up 5 bases and V 1 base, and 6 bases lay outside the gene matches. In nucleotides, the CDR3 is TGTGCCAGCAGCTTAGACGGGAGGGCCTCCGAGACCCAGTACTTC. Protein product: CASSLDGRASETQYF.

V usage is TRBV25-1 and J usage is TRBJ2-1; 10 positions match TRBD2. Germline assignment: CDR1 MGHDK and CDR2 SYGVNS. The CDR3 contains 15 residues. With V trimmed by 10 bases and J by 9 bases, 15 bases remained unmatched. The CDR3 region has the DNA TGTGCCACCCTTCCCGGGCTAGCGGGAGCTGGTGAGCAGTTCTTC. As protein: CATLPGLAGAGEQFF.

This chain links TRBV28 with TRBJ1-1, with unresolved D. Trimming removed 6 bases from V and 2 bases from J, with 4 bases in between. Germline V gene sequence: CDR1 MDHEN, CDR2 SYDVKM. This CDR3 contains 11 residues. This chain's CDR3 is CASRSNTEAFF. CDR3 nucleotides: TGTGCCAGCAGAAGTAACACTGAAGCTTTCTTT.

The genes are TRBV4-2 and TRBJ1-2; D not certain. V was shortened by 2 bases and J by 6 bases, with 4 bases between the two germline ends. This CDR3 is built from 11 residues. Germline loops: CDR1 LGHNA, CDR2 YNFKEQ. In DNA form, the CDR3 reads TGTGCCAGCAGCCAAACGGATGGCTACACCTTC. Amino acid sequence: CASSQTDGYTF.

This rearrangement joins TRBV30 to TRBJ1-4; 12 bases align to TRBD1. Germline CDR1 reads GTSNPN; CDR2 reads SVGIG (reference sequence). Germline trimming cut 5 bases from V and 7 bases from J; bases unmatched to any gene: 2. The CDR3 has 13 amino acids. The CDR3 region has the DNA TGTGCCTGGGGGACAGGGGGCACTGAAAAACTGTTTTTT. As protein: CAWGTGGTEKLFF.

The rearrangement links TRBV10-3 to TRBJ2-7; D might be TRBD1 or TRBD2, each matching 5 bases. CDR1 is ENHRY and CDR2 is SYGVKD in the germline V gene. The CDR3 runs 14 residues. V shed 2 bases and J shed 3 bases, with 11 bases lying between them. The DNA for the CDR3 is TGTGCCATCAGTGAGGGGTCAGGGAGCTACGAGCAGTACTTC. Translation: CAISEGSGSYEQYF.

The rearrangement joins TRBV9 to TRBJ2-1, with D unclear. The V and J ends lost 0 bases and 4 bases respectively, with 14 bases between them. Germline loops: CDR1 SGDLS, CDR2 YYNGEE. This CDR3 comprises 16 residues. CDR3 residues: CASSVGRARFYNEQFF. The CDR3 DNA follows: TGTGCCAGCAGCGTAGGAAGAGCCCGATTTTACAATGAGCAGTTCTTC.

The rearrangement joins TRBV4-1 to TRBJ1-4; D remains ambiguous. The germline CDR1 and CDR2 sequences are MGHRA and YSYEKL. V gave up 4 bases and J gave up 6 bases, with 9 bases separating them. The CDR3 is 13 amino acids. DNA for the CDR3: TGCGCCAGCAGCCCCCTCGTGGATGAAAAACTGTTTTTT. It is translated as CASSPLVDEKLFF.

The gene calls are TRBV2 and TRBJ2-7; the D is unclear. Germline lookup yields CDR1 SNHLY and CDR2 FYNNEI. The CDR3 extends over 13 amino acids. V lost 4 bases and J 2 bases, leaving 9 bases between the germline ends. CDR3 coding DNA: TGTGCCAGCAGTGGACCTTCGGCCTACGAGCAGTACTTC. This sequence encodes CASSGPSAYEQYF.

This chain uses TRBV7-9 with TRBJ2-1; the D gene is possibly TRBD1 (5 bases). This CDR3 region has 13 residues. V was clipped by 5 bases and J by 9 bases, with 14 bases between them. The germline V gene has CDR1 SEHNR and CDR2 FQNEAQ (reference sequence). The CDR3 DNA follows: TGTGCCAGCAGCCCGGCGGCCCAGGGTGAGCAGTTCTTC. This codes for CASSPAAQGEQFF.

This rearrangement joins TRBV4-3 to TRBJ1-5; D unclear. The CDR3 totals 16 residues. Germline CDR1 reads LGHNA; CDR2 reads YSLEER. Trimming pared 0 bases from V and 7 bases from J, leaving 16 bases between. The CDR3 sequence: CASSQDPVSQGQPQHF. The CDR3 coding sequence is TGCGCCAGCAGCCAAGATCCCGTTTCTCAAGGGCAGCCCCAGCATTTT.

The chain combines TRBV19 with TRBJ2-7; 8 bases agree with TRBD1. Trimming took 10 bases from V and 12 from J; bases not matched to a gene: 14. Germline assignment: CDR1 LNHDA and CDR2 SQIVND (reference sequence). CDR3 length equals 12 residues. The CDR3 reads CATRDGSTGGYF. The CDR3 DNA reads as TGTGCCACTAGGGATGGTTCAACAGGGGGGTACTTC. Using reference TRBV19 and TRBJ2-7 for the parts outside the CDR3, the full variable domain is DGGITQSPKYLFRKEGQNVTLSCEQNLNHDAMYWYRQDPGQGLRLIYYSQIVNDFQKGDIAEGYSVSREKKESFPLTVTSAQKNPTAFYLCATRDGSTGGYFGPGTRLTVT.

V and J are TRBV12-3 or TRBV12-4 and TRBJ2-1, with D hard to call. The germline V and J ends were trimmed by 6 bases and 10 bases, with 13 bases remaining between them. The CDR3 loop spans 12 amino acids. The CDR3 loop is CASRYPAGEQFF. In DNA, the CDR3 is TGTGCCAGCAGGTACCCGGCCGGGGAGCAGTTCTTC.